This T cell receptor (beta chain) was captured in a study of monozygotic twins with inflammatory bowel disease (dated by TCRdb to the late 2010s). With respect to the entire study: The full study comprised 28 monozygotic twin pairs: nine German pairs (four IBD-concordant, five IBD-discordant) and 19 IBD-discordant Danish pairs. Within discordant pairs, disease-associated traits were sought mainly by comparing IBD patients with their genetically identical healthy co-twins. Each individual had, on average, about 151 000 unique TCRalpha sequences and 181 000 unique TCRbeta sequences available for analysis. The study at large found these results: No single strong signal or clonotype linked to IBD turned up in the results, so the idea that one exists was not supported. Measured by the inverse Simpson index, TCRbeta repertoire diversity was lower in IBD patients than in their healthy co-twins. IBD patients shared fewer clonotypes with other individuals than healthy twins did, most markedly in patients showing signs of disease activity. No difference in repertoire similarity was observed between concordant and discordant twins, possibly owing to limited statistical power. The analysis was unable to tell apart different T cell subtypes. Because patients received different immunosuppressive treatments, the repertoires may have picked up extra background noise and variability between individuals.

A remark on this clonotype: The antigen it recognizes is unknown.

Looking up the germline V gene yields CDR1 KGHSH and CDR2 LQKENI. The CDR3 runs 13 residues from the cysteine to the phenylalanine. No DNA is listed. From each donor, an approximately 2.3 ml peripheral blood sample was drawn into PAXgene tubes and stored at -80 degrees C. Without T cell sorting, total RNA was isolated from whole blood using the PAXgene blood miRNA kit on an automated QIAcube. Peripheral blood from monozygotic twin pairs concordant or discordant for inflammatory bowel disease was subjected to deep TCRalpha and TCRbeta repertoire profiling with unique molecular barcoding. Smoking habits were recorded for all twin pairs, and each individual was classified as a current, former or never smoker. Library prep was done by 5' RACE. The input for every TCR library was roughly 3,300 ng of total RNA. cDNA was synthesized with SMARTScribe reverse transcriptase in eight separate reactions per sample. During cDNA synthesis, template switching was used to introduce unique molecular identifiers that contained a 6-nucleotide sample barcode. Two nested PCRs of about 16 and 10 cycles amplified the TCRalpha and TCRbeta cDNA, and bead purification followed each PCR. Before amplification, the cDNA was both treated with uracil DNA-glycosylase and purified with the QIAquick PCR purification kit. The second PCR was the step at which Illumina TruSeq-compatible adapters and sample-specific barcodes were added. TapeStation and Qubit were used to check library quality and concentration, and around 5.3 ng of each library was pooled. The pooled libraries were sequenced with 2 x 100 bp reads and custom sequencing primers on an Illumina HiSeq2500 single-index Rapid Run. For the original study's pipeline: MiGEC version 1.2.6 was used for UMI-based consensus assembly, which corrected PCR and sequencing errors. MiXCR version 2.1.1 was used to carry out V(D)J alignment, clonotype assembly and CDR3 extraction. Gene usage, clonotype sharing and MAIT/NKT TCR abundance were normalised by analysing the top 1000, 10 000 and 20 000 clonotypes per sample. After downsampling to 27 000 UMIs, diversity was calculated as the inverse Simpson index using the vegan R package. Statistical testing used paired Mann-Whitney U tests on the discordant twin pairs and applied Benjamini-Hochberg correction for multiple testing. Following reprocessing of the reads by TCRdb, the data hold one row per CDR3 protein sequence and no DNA is available. These V and J calls originate from TCRdb's pipeline instead of the authors' own analysis. The table held for this sample gives a few hundred thousand distinct CDR3 sequences. The ten largest clones take up approximately 2.8% of the sample.

The sequence is built from TRBV18 and TRBJ2-6. Sequenced material: blood. The sequence came from a human donor with ulcerative colitis or Crohn's disease, or a healthy co-twin of an affected twin (not recorded which). CDR3 region: CASSPSGANVLTF.